Below, 13 T cell receptor beta chains from the same sample are listed, as sequenced in a study of OX40 agonist ivuxolimab in advanced cancers. The assay was immunoSEQ multiplex PCR, and TCRdb's table has in-frame clones only and misses some. In the table there are some 70,000 clones, around 86% of which are singletons. The input for sequencing was CD4+ or CD8+ T cells sorted from blood, taken in a trial of the OX40 agonist ivuxolimab. These receptors came from an adult with an advanced solid tumor such as melanoma, head and neck, liver or kidney cancer.

The rearrangement links TRBV7-9 to TRBJ2-5, with TRBD2 as a possible D gene (5 bases). The V end lost 1 base, the J end lost 1 base, and 7 bases lay between the germline ends. The CDR3 spans 14 residues. Germline values: CDR1 SEHNR, CDR2 FQNEAQ (reference sequence). In DNA, the CDR3 is TGTGCCAGCAGCTTAGGGCGGGCCCAAGAGACCCAGTACTTC. Amino acid sequence: CASSLGRAQETQYF.

V is TRBV6-1 and J is TRBJ1-2; no definite D call. Germline CDR1 MNHNS, CDR2 SASEGT. V was shortened by 6 bases and J by 4 bases, with 15 bases between the two germline ends. The CDR3 runs to 14 residues. The CDR3: CASRGGRNFYGYTF. The CDR3 DNA is TGTGCCAGCAGGGGTGGACGGAACTTCTATGGCTACACCTTC.

This chain links TRBV9 with TRBJ2-3; 14 nucleotides align to TRBD2. Germline loops: CDR1 SGDLS, CDR2 YYNGEE. V dropped 4 bases and J dropped 5; count of bases not matched to a gene: 3. CDR3 length: 15 amino acids. The DNA of the CDR3 is TGTGCCAGCAGCACGGGACTAGCGGGGGTAGATACGCAGTATTTT. Translation gives CASSTGLAGVDTQYF.

This chain links TRBV7-2 with TRBJ2-6; the match to TRBD2 covers 7 bases. The CDR3 runs to 18 residues. From germline, CDR1 is SGHTA and CDR2 FQGNSA. Losses at the gene ends were 6 bases for V and 7 bases for J; bases not matched to a gene: 18. The CDR3 here is CASRVSLAFGRGANVLTF. DNA of the CDR3: TGTGCCAGCAGGGTCAGCTTAGCGTTTGGGAGGGGAGCCAACGTCCTGACTTTC.

The CDR3 sequence is CASSLTGTSYNEQFF. The CDR3 DNA reads as TGTGCCAGCAGCCTGACCGGGACATCCTACAATGAGCAGTTCTTC. This sequence joins TRBV7-2 and TRBJ2-1, with a weak D call TRBD1 (6 bases). Germline V gives CDR1 SGHTA, CDR2 FQGNSA. Trimming removed 5 bases from V and 1 base from J, with 12 bases in between. This CDR3 spans 15 amino acids. Based on the CDR3 plus reference TRBV7-2 and TRBJ2-1, the full variable domain is GAGVSQSPSNKVTEKGKDVELRCDPISGHTALYWYRQSLGQGLEFLIYFQGNSAPDKSGLPSDRFSAERTGGSVSTLTIQRTQQEDSAVYLCASSLTGTSYNEQFFGPGTRLTVL.

This clone has only one observation. The V call is TRBV2, the J call TRBJ1-4; D unclear. There are 14 residues in the CDR3. From germline, CDR1 is SNHLY and CDR2 FYNNEI. The germline V and J ends were trimmed by 4 bases and 4 bases, with 10 bases remaining between them. CDR3 DNA sequence: TGTGCCAGCAGTGTGGATAGGATTAATGAAAAACTGTTTTTT. Its protein product is CASSVDRINEKLFF. Variable domain in full (rest from reference TRBV2 and TRBJ1-4): EPEVTQTPSHQVTQMGQEVILRCVPISNHLYFYWYRQILGQKVEFLVSFYNNEISEKSEIFDDQFSVERPDGSNFTLKIRSTKLEDSAMYFCASSVDRINEKLFFGSGTQLSVL.

This clone was seen a few times. The J gene is TRBJ1-6, the V gene TRBV6-5, with TRBD1 matching over 9 bases. CDR1 and CDR2 (germline): MNHEY, SVGAGI. CDR3 size: 14 residues. Germline trimming cut 6 bases from V and 10 bases from J; bases unmatched to any gene: 7. The CDR3 is CASSQGQGRSPLHF. The CDR3 bases are TGTGCCAGCAGCCAGGGACAGGGACGATCACCCCTCCACTTT.

The rearrangement links TRBV2 to TRBJ1-2; unclear D gene. CDR3 length equals 12 residues. The ends were cut back, 4 bases at V and 8 bases at J, with 11 bases in the middle. Germline V gene sequence: CDR1 SNHLY, CDR2 FYNNEI. CDR3 loop: CASSVRTGGYTF. DNA of the CDR3: TGTGCCAGCAGTGTACGAACGGGAGGCTACACCTTC.

The chain has TRBV28 and TRBJ2-7; 9 bases are shared with TRBD1. The CDR3 has 14 amino acids. V was pared by 8 bases and J by 4 bases, with 9 bases of the junction left unmatched. Germline CDR1 MDHEN, CDR2 SYDVKM. In DNA form, the CDR3 reads TGTGCCAGCTCGGCGGACAGGGGCGCTTACGAGCAGTACTTC. Protein sequence: CASSADRGAYEQYF.

The chain uses TRBV5-1 and TRBJ2-7; the D is unclear. There are 15 residues in the CDR3. V shed 5 bases and J shed 0 bases, with 15 bases lying between them. Germline V gene data show CDR1 as SGHRS and CDR2 as YFSETQ. The CDR3 nucleotides read TGCGCCAGCAGGGAAGGCTTCGACGACTCCTACGAGCAGTACTTC. Translating it yields CASREGFDDSYEQYF.

The chain joins TRBV9 to TRBJ1-3; perhaps TRBD1 as D (6 bases). The CDR3 runs to 16 residues. Germline V gene sequence: CDR1 SGDLS, CDR2 YYNGEE. V was cut by 2 bases and J by 4 bases, with 16 bases left in between. CDR3 bases: TGTGCCAGCAGCGTCCGAAGTCAGGGGTTAGGAAACACCATATATTTT. Translation gives CASSVRSQGLGNTIYF.

The rearrangement uses TRBV7-2 and TRBJ1-1; TRBD1 aligns across 9 bases. The CDR3 covers 14 residues. Germline V gene sequence: CDR1 SGHTA, CDR2 FQGNSA. V lost 4 bases to trimming and J lost 6 bases; unmatched junction nucleotides: 6. The CDR3, as DNA: TGTGCCAGCAGCTGGGACAGGGACTCTCCTGAAGCTTTCTTT. Its translation is CASSWDRDSPEAFF.

The rearrangement joins TRBV5-1 to TRBJ1-2; D is unclear. The CDR3 extends over 14 amino acids. Germline V gene data show CDR1 as SGHRS and CDR2 as YFSETQ. Trimming pared 3 bases from V and 3 bases from J, leaving 12 bases between. The CDR3 spells CASSSGMGYYGYTF. The CDR3 nucleotides read TGCGCCAGCAGCTCGGGGATGGGGTACTATGGCTACACCTTC.